A single sample is the source of the 10 T cell receptor beta chains below, sequenced in a study of blood T cell repertoires in COVID-19. The assay was immunoSEQ multiplex PCR, and TCRdb's table has in-frame clones only and misses some. The data contain 200,000 to 250,000 clones, about nine tenths of them seen just once; the ten biggest clones take up less than 3.5%. The source material was peripheral blood. All receptors derive from a woman aged 60-75 years with acute or convalescent COVID-19.

This rearrangement joins TRBV5-4 to TRBJ2-1, with D possibly being TRBD2 (6 bases). The CDR3 contains 12 residues. V dropped 4 bases and J dropped 6 bases, with 8 bases sitting between them. Germline lookup yields CDR1 SGHNT and CDR2 YYREEE (reference sequence). For the CDR3, the DNA is TGTGCCAGCAGCCGGGACTTCAATGAGCAGTTCTTC. Protein product: CASSRDFNEQFF.

The chain is built from TRBV5-1 and TRBJ2-3; 11 bases are a match to TRBD2. Germline loops: CDR1 SGHRS, CDR2 YFSETQ. The CDR3 totals 17 residues. The V segment lost 4 bases and the J segment 2 bases; nucleotides outside the gene matches: 9. This chain's CDR3 is CASSPRGSGGDTDTQYF. In DNA, the CDR3 is TGCGCCAGCAGCCCTCGGGGTAGCGGGGGGGACACAGATACGCAGTATTTT.

The V call is TRBV25-1, the J call TRBJ2-1; 9 bases are shared with TRBD2. This CDR3 is built from 17 residues. J gave up 12 bases and V 2 bases, and 17 bases lay outside the gene matches. Germline-derived CDR1 and CDR2 are MGHDK and SYGVNS. The CDR3 DNA reads TGTGCCAGCAGTGAAGCCGGGGCTAGCGGGACGAGGGTTTGGCAGTTCTTC. It specifies CASSEAGASGTRVWQFF.

The chain has TRBV19 and TRBJ2-2; 7 positions agree with TRBD1. Per germline, CDR1 LNHDA and CDR2 SQIVND (reference sequence). J was trimmed by 1 base and V by 4 bases; bases with no gene match: 3. The CDR3 has 15 residues. This chain's CDR3 is CASSKGQMNTGELFF. In nucleotides, the CDR3 is TGTGCCAGTAGTAAGGGACAGATGAACACCGGGGAGCTGTTTTTT.

The chain carries TRBV6-2 or TRBV6-3 and TRBJ1-2; 7 bases line up with TRBD1. Per the germline V gene, CDR1 is MNHEY and CDR2 is SVGEGT. Trimming removed 5 bases from V and 8 bases from J; junction bases left unmatched: 11. The CDR3 is 14 residues long. This CDR3 reads CASSPDRAWKGYTF. The CDR3 DNA reads as TGTGCCAGCAGTCCCGACAGGGCATGGAAGGGCTACACCTTC.

The chain is built from TRBV2 and TRBJ2-7, with a weak D call TRBD1 (6 bases). Germline V lookup: CDR1 SNHLY, CDR2 FYNNEI. CDR3 length: 14 amino acids. V was shortened by 6 bases and J by 0 bases, with 12 bases between the two germline ends. In DNA, the CDR3 is TGTGCCAGCAGGGGACAAACGAGCTCCTACGAGCAGTACTTC. Protein sequence: CASRGQTSSYEQYF.

This sequence joins TRBV4-3 and TRBJ2-2; D unresolved. CDR1 and CDR2 (germline): LGHNA, YSLEER. V lost 4 bases and J lost 1, with 7 bases in between. There are 14 residues in the CDR3. The CDR3 region is CASSRAQNTGELFF. The CDR3 DNA follows: TGCGCCAGCAGCCGCGCGCAGAACACCGGGGAGCTGTTTTTT.

Here the CDR3 DNA reads TGCGCCAGCAGTTCGACAGGGGCACCGAACACTGAAGCTTTCTTT. It encodes CASSSTGAPNTEAFF. V and J are TRBV5-1 and TRBJ1-1; 8 bases match TRBD1. Trimming removed 5 bases from V and 1 base from J; junction bases left unmatched: 7. CDR3 size: 15 residues. Germline values: CDR1 SGHRS, CDR2 YFSETQ. Filled out from reference TRBV5-1 and TRBJ1-1, the complete variable domain reads KAGVTQTPRYLIKTRGQQVTLSCSPISGHRSVSWYQQTPGQGLQFLFEYFSETQRNKGNFPGRFSGRQFSNSRSEMNVSTLELGDSALYLCASSSTGAPNTEAFFGQGTRLTVV.

This rearrangement joins TRBV10-3 to TRBJ2-3; 15 positions match TRBD2. The trim removed 10 bases at V and 4 bases at J, leaving 9 bases unmatched. Germline CDR1 ENHRY, CDR2 SYGVKD. This CDR3 contains 16 residues. The CDR3 here is CATRGLAGGEADTQYF. CDR3 nucleotide sequence: TGTGCCACCCGGGGACTAGCGGGAGGAGAGGCAGATACGCAGTATTTT.

A few counts support this clone. This chain joins TRBV9 and TRBJ2-5; D perhaps matches TRBD1 (6 bases). The V gene's germline CDR1 is SGDLS and CDR2 YYNGEE. This CDR3 has 15 residues. The V end was cut by 4 bases, the J end by 5 bases, with 18 bases between. CDR3 residues: CASSPRLGAEETQYF. DNA of the CDR3: TGTGCCAGCAGCCCCCGATTGGGGGCGGAGGAGACCCAGTACTTC.